This TCR beta chain stems from a study of OX40 agonist ivuxolimab in advanced cancers. Looking at the study overall: Ivuxolimab, which targeted the costimulatory receptor OX40 (CD134), was an agonistic, fully human IgG2 monoclonal antibody. Prior anti-PD-1, anti-PD-L1 or anti-CTLA-4 therapy was permitted, and 35% to 40% of dose-escalation patients had received checkpoint inhibitors. The paper reports the monotherapy dose-escalation portion (N of about 50 patients) of the phase I ivuxolimab trial. A male proportion of almost 85% and a mean age of 60 years, ranging from 23 to 79, were recorded for the dose-escalation cohort. Partial responses occurred in three dose-escalation patients: two with cutaneous melanoma and one with hepatocellular carcinoma. Peripheral TCRbeta sequencing aimed to test whether ivuxolimab altered TCR sequence diversity and caused clonal T-cell expansion. Of the roughly 52 dose-escalation patients, hepatocellular carcinoma was present in about 20, melanoma in approximately 15, renal cell carcinoma in 9 and head and neck cancer in 9. Intravenous ivuxolimab was administered to patients every 2 weeks at six dose levels: 0.01, 0.1, 0.3, 1.5, 3 and 10 mg/kg.

Patients with a history of autoimmune disease or receiving systemic immunosuppression were excluded from the trial. In every dose cohort, peripheral blood was drawn for TCR sequencing at baseline, cycle 4 day 1, and cycle 7 day 1. The samples were drawn from a first-in-human, open-label, multicenter phase I dose-escalation trial of ivuxolimab. The trial enrolled adults with locally advanced or metastatic head and neck squamous cell, hepatocellular, melanoma or renal cell carcinoma. Before TCR sequencing, CD4+ T cells and CD8+ T cells were sorted from peripheral blood as separate populations. Points the paper makes about the study in general: The antigen specificity of the peripheral T cells that underwent clonal expansion was not determined. At doses of 0.1 to 3.0 mg/kg, clonal expansion of both CD4+ and CD8+ blood T cells was observed from baseline to week 6. After ivuxolimab, expanded clones were on average more numerous among CD8+ T cells than among CD4+ T cells. In partial responders in the 0.1-3.0 mg/kg groups, normalized peripheral clonal expansion was found to be among the lowest, especially among CD8+ T cells. Low levels of normalized T-cell clonal expansion were also seen in some patients who did not respond.

Genomic DNA was isolated from the sorted cells so that the TCRbeta CDR3 region could be sequenced. The immunoSEQ Assay was used to sequence the TCRbeta CDR3 regions. The source is immuneACCESS, and TCRdb retained only in-frame sequences with V and J called. Part of the clones is not carried over; for the studies checked, unresolved V genes explain less than half of this, and the remainder is unexplained. Present in this sample are under 85,000 clones, about 93% of which were seen just once. Of the sample, approximately 9.9% is held by the ten largest clones. For this clone: No cognate antigen has been identified for it. Base qualities were left out, and no much larger clone turns up one base away.

This TCR was sampled from an adult with an advanced solid tumor such as melanoma, head and neck, liver or kidney cancer. The sequencing used CD4+ or CD8+ T cells sorted from blood, collected in a trial of the OX40 agonist ivuxolimab.

The nucleotide sequence is given as TGTGCCAGCACCGGACAACAGGCCACCTTC. It translates to CASTGQQATF. The chain links TRBV9 with TRBJ1-2, with a tentative D gene TRBD1 over 5 matching bases. The germline ends are 13 bases apart after V is trimmed by 6 bases and J by 13 bases. CDR1 and CDR2, looked up from the germline V gene, are SGDLS and YYNGEE. The CDR3 contains 10 residues, cysteine and phenylalanine counted. Only the CDR3 DNA stays, 30 bases, in frame from base 1.